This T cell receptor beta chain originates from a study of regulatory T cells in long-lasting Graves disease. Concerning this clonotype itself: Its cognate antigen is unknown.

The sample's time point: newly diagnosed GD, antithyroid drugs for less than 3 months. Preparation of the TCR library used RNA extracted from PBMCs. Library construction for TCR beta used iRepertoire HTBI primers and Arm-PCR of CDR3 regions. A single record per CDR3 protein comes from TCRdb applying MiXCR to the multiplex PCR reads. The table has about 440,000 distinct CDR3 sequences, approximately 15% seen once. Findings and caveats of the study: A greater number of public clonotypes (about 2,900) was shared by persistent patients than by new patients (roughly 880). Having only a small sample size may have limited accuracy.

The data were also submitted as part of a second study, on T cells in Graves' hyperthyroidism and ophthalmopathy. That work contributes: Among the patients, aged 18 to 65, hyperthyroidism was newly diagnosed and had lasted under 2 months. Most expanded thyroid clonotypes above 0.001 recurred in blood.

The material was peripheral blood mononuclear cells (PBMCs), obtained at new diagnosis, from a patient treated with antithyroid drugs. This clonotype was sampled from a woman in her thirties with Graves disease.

In DNA form, the CDR3 reads TGTGCCAGCAGCGTAGTGGCGGACCGAAACTACGAGCAGTACTTC. Residues: CASSVVADRNYEQYF. V is TRBV9 and J is TRBJ2-7; no reliable D call. The V gene lost 0 bases and the J gene lost 3 bases, with 13 bases spanning the gap. Germline CDR1 reads SGDLS; CDR2 reads YYNGEE. CDR3 size: 15 residues. Drawing the rest from reference TRBV9 and TRBJ2-7, the complete variable domain is DSGVTQTPKHLITATGQRVTLRCSPRSGDLSVYWYQQSLDQGLQFLIQYYNGEERAKGNILERFSAQQFPDLHSELNLSSLELGDSALYFCASSVVADRNYEQYFGPGTRLTVT.